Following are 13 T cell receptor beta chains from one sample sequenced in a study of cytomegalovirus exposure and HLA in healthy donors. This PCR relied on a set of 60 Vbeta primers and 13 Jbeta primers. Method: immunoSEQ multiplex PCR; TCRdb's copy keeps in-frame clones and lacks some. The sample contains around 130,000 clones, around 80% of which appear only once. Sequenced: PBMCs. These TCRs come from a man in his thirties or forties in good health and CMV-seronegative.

This CDR3 is CASSLSAANYGYTF. Written as DNA, the CDR3 is TGTGCCAGCAGCTTAAGTGCAGCTAACTATGGCTACACCTTC. The chain combines TRBV7-9 with TRBJ1-2; no firm D call. The CDR3 sequence is 14 residues long. Trimming left V 2 bases short and J 0 bases short, with 7 bases between. Germline-derived CDR1 and CDR2 are SEHNR and FQNEAQ (reference sequence).

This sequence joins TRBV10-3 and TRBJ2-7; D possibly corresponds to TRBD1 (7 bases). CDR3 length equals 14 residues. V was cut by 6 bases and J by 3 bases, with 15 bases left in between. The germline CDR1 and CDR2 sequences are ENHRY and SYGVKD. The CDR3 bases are TGTGCCATCAGGGATAACAGGGGAGGCTACGAGCAGTACTTC. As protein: CAIRDNRGGYEQYF.

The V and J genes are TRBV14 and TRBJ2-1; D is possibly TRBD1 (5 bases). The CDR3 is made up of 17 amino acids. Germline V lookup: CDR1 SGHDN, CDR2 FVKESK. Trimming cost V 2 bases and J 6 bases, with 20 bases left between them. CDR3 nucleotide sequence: TGTGCCAGCAGCCAACAAAAAGGGGTGTGGGTCGGCAATGAGCAGTTCTTC. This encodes CASSQQKGVWVGNEQFF.

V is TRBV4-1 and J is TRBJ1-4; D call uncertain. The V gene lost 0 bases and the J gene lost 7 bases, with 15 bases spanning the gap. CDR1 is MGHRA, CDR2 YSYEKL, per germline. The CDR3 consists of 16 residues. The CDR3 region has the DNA TGCGCCAGCAGCCAAGATCGGGTTTCGAGCAGTGAAAAACTGTTTTTT. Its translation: CASSQDRVSSSEKLFF.

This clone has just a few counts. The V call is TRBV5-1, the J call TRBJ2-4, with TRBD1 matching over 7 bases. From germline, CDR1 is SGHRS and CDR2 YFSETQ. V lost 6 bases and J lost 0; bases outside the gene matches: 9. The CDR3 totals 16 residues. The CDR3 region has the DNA TGCGCCAGCACCCCCGGGGACAGCTTAGCCAAAAACATTCAGTACTTC. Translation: CASTPGDSLAKNIQYF.

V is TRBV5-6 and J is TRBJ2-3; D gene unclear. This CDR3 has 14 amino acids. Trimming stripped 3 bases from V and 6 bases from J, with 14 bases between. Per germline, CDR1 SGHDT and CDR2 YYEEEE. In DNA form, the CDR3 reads TGTGCCAGCAGCTCCCGCTCCTTAAGCGATACGCAGTATTTT. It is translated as CASSSRSLSDTQYF.

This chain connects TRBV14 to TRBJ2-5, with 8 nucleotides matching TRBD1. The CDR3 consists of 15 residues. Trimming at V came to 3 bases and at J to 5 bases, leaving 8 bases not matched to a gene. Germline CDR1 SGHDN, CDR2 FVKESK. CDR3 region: CASSHRTGSRETQYF. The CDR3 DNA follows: TGTGCCAGCAGCCACCGGACAGGGTCAAGGGAGACCCAGTACTTC.

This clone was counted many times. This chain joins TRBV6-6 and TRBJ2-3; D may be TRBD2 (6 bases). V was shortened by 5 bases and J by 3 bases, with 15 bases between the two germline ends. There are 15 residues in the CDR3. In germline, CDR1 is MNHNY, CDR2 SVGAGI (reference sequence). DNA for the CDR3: TGTGCCAGCAGTCGTAGTAGCGGAGCGACAGATACGCAGTATTTT. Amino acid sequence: CASSRSSGATDTQYF.

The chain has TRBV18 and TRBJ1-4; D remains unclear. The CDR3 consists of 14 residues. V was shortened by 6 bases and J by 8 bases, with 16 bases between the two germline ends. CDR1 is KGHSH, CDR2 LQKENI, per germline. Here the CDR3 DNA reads TGTGCCAGCTCGCTGGGGTCGGCGGGGGAAAAACTGTTTTTT. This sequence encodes CASSLGSAGEKLFF.

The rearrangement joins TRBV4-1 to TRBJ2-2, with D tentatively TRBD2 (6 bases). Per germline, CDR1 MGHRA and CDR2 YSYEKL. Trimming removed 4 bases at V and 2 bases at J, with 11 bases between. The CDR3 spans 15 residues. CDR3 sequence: CASSRRDFNTGELFF. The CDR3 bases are TGCGCCAGCAGCCGCAGGGACTTTAACACCGGGGAGCTGTTTTTT.

CDR3 protein: CASRPSGQLYLDTQYF. For the CDR3, the DNA is TGTGCCAGCAGACCTTCCGGACAGCTTTACTTGGATACGCAGTATTTT. The chain combines TRBV27 with TRBJ2-3; weak D call: TRBD1 (6 bases). The CDR3 extends over 16 amino acids. Trimming removed 6 bases from V and 6 bases from J, with 22 bases in between. Germline V gives CDR1 MNHEY, CDR2 SMNVEV (reference sequence).

The CDR3 DNA reads as TGTGCCAGTAGTTGGGACAGGGAAGCTGGAAACACCATATATTTT. Its translation is CASSWDREAGNTIYF. The chain employs TRBV19 and TRBJ1-3, with 9 bases fitting TRBD1. V lost 5 bases and J lost 2; bases outside the gene matches: 4. The CDR3 has 15 amino acids. Germline V gene sequence: CDR1 LNHDA, CDR2 SQIVND (reference sequence).

The CDR3 nucleotides are TGTGCCAGCAGCCCCCCCCTAGGGGGCGAGAACACTGAAGCTTTCTTT. It is translated as CASSPPLGGENTEAFF. This sequence joins TRBV5-4 and TRBJ1-1, with TRBD1 identical over 7 bases. From germline, CDR1 is SGHNT and CDR2 YYREEE (reference sequence). The V and J ends lost 4 bases and 1 base, in that order; junction bases with no gene match: 10. This CDR3 is built from 16 residues. Combining the CDR3 with reference TRBV5-4 and TRBJ1-1 gives the whole variable domain ETGVTQSPTHLIKTRGQQVTLRCSSQSGHNTVSWYQQALGQGPQFIFQYYREEENGRGNFPPRFSGLQFPNYSSELNVNALELDDSALYLCASSPPLGGENTEAFFGQGTRLTVV.